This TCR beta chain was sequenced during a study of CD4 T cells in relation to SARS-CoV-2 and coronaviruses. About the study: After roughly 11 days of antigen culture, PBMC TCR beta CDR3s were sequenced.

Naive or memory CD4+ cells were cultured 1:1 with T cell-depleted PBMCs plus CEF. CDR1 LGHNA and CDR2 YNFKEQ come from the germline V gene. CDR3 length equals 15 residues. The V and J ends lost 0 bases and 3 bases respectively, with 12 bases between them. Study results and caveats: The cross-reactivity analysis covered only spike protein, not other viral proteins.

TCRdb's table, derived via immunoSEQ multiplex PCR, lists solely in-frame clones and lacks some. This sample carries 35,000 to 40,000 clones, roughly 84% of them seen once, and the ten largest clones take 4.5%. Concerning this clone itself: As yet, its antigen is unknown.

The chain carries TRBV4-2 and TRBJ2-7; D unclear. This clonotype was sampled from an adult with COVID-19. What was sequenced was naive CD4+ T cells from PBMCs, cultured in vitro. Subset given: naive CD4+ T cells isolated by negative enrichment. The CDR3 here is CASSQDHLGGYEQYF. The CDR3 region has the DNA TGTGCCAGCAGCCAAGATCATCTAGGTGGCTACGAGCAGTACTTC.